This note documents a single T cell receptor (beta chain) sequence. V lost 0 bases, J lost 2 bases, and 17 bases lay in between. The CDR3 has 18 amino acids. Germline loops: CDR1 ENHRY, CDR2 SYGVKD. The record originates from a study of CD8 T cells in Susac syndrome. Under recently defined diagnostic criteria, the patients with Susac syndrome qualified as having definite or probable disease. A quantity of about 0.5 to 1 ug RNA underwent reverse transcription using random hexamers. MiXCR, applied by TCRdb to the immunoSEQ multiplex PCR reads, yields one record per CDR3 protein. This sample carries about 120,000 distinct CDR3 sequences, under 96% of them seen once, and the ten largest clones take 0.11% to 0.15%.

The chain recombines TRBV10-3 with TRBJ1-5; D may be TRBD1 (6 bases). This receptor was identified in a human donor with Susac syndrome. Sequencing input: CD4+ T cells from PBMCs. The CDR3, as DNA: TGTGCCATCAGTGAGTCAAGATCGGGGGGCATTGGCAATCAGCCCCAGCATTTT. It encodes CAISESRSGGIGNQPQHF.